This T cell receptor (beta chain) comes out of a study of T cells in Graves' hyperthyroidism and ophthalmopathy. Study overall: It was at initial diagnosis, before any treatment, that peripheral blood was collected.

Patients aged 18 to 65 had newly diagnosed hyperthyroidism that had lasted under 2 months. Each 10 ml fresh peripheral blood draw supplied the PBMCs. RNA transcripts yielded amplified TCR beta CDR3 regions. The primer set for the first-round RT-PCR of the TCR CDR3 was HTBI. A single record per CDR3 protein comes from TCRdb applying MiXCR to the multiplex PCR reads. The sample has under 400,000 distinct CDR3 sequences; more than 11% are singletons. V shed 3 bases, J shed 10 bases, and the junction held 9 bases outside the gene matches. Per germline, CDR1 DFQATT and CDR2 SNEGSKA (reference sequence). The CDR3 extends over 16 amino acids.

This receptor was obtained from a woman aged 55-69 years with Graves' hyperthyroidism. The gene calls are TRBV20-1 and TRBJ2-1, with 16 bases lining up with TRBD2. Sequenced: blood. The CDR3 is CSASRGLAGGRGEQFF. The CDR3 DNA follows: TGCAGTGCTAGCAGGGGACTAGCGGGGGGGAGGGGCGAGCAGTTCTTC.